One T cell receptor beta chain is described in this entry. Its target is unknown. This specimen comes from a study of T cells in localized non-small cell lung cancer. Sequenced by immunoSEQ multiplex PCR; TCRdb stores in-frame clones only, minus some. The sample shows 20,000 to 25,000 clones, roughly 89% of them seen only once. General study results and limits: Heterogeneity remains possible, as sequencing covered one tumor region only. Compared with tumor, uninvolved adjacent lung displayed greater T cell clonality, ranking highest overall.

This receptor was taken from a man aged 35-69 years with stage I squamous cell lung carcinoma. Here the sequenced sample was peripheral blood, taken before any cancer treatment.

The DNA of the CDR3 is TGTGCCACCAGCAGAGATACCTTGCCCTCCTATAATTCACCCCTCCACTTT. It is translated as CATSRDTLPSYNSPLHF. The chain joins TRBV15 to TRBJ1-6; D is unresolved. Germline V gives CDR1 LNHNV, CDR2 YYDKDF (reference sequence). The CDR3 sequence is 17 residues long. V lost 0 bases, J lost 0 bases, and 9 bases lay in between.